The 24 T cell receptor beta chains below all came from one sample that was sequenced in a study of monozygotic twins with inflammatory bowel disease. TCRdb derives one entry per CDR3 protein from the 5' RACE reads, leaving out DNA. This repertoire includes under 350,000 distinct CDR3 sequences. The sequencing input was blood. The receptors stem from a human donor with ulcerative colitis or Crohn's disease, or a healthy co-twin of an affected twin (not recorded which).

The V gene is TRBV20-1, the J gene TRBJ2-5; there is no DNA to check the TCRdb D call of TRBD2. The CDR3 contains 16 residues. CDR1 and CDR2 (germline): DFQATT, SNEGSKA (reference sequence). CDR3 residues: CSARAPGLPAGETQYF.

The chain employs TRBV5-1 and TRBJ2-3. Per germline, CDR1 SGHRS and CDR2 YFSETQ. The CDR3 sequence is 14 residues long. The CDR3 is CASSLAVVTDTQYF.

This chain joins TRBV27 and TRBJ2-7; TCRdb's D gene call, TRBD1, goes unchecked for lack of DNA. CDR1 and CDR2 from the germline V gene are MNHEY and SMNVEV (reference sequence). This CDR3 region has 12 residues. Here the CDR3 reads CASSLQGHEQYF.

The V and J genes are TRBV7-2 and TRBJ2-1; checking the TCRdb D call of TRBD2 is not possible without DNA. Germline V lookup: CDR1 SGHTA, CDR2 FQGNSA. This CDR3 has 15 residues. This CDR3 is CASSWDWRGKEGMFF. Looking up the rest from reference TRBV7-2 and TRBJ2-1 gives the full variable domain: GAGVSQSPSNKVTEKGKDVELRCDPISGHTALYWYRQSLGQGLEFLIYFQGNSAPDKSGLPSDRFSAERTGGSVSTLTIQRTQQEDSAVYLCASSWDWRGKEGMFFGPGTRLTVL.

The V and J genes are TRBV12-3 or TRBV12-4 and TRBJ1-1; the TRBD1 assignment by TCRdb is unverifiable without DNA. This CDR3 is 14 amino acids long. The CDR3 loop is CASSPTGMNTEAFF.

The CDR3 loop is CATSDPQRRNDEQFF. The chain employs TRBV24-1 and TRBJ2-1; TCRdb's D gene call, TRBD1, goes unchecked for lack of DNA. This CDR3 region has 15 residues. CDR1 is KGHDR and CDR2 is SFDVKD in the germline V gene.

The J gene is TRBJ2-5, the V gene TRBV28; TCRdb selects TRBD2, and the lack of DNA leaves this call unchecked. The CDR3 sequence is 15 residues long. Germline loops: CDR1 MDHEN, CDR2 SYDVKM. The CDR3 region is CASGSLVGRKETQYF.

V is TRBV4-3 and J is TRBJ2-5. The CDR3 consists of 13 residues. CDR1 and CDR2 (germline): LGHNA, YSLEER. The CDR3 is CASSPQTLGTQYF.

The V call is TRBV20-1, the J call TRBJ1-5; TCRdb gives TRBD1 as the D gene, but with no DNA this cannot be confirmed. The CDR3 loop spans 14 amino acids. The germline gives CDR1 DFQATT, CDR2 SNEGSKA (reference sequence). CDR3: CSARVTGTNQPQHF.

CDR3 sequence reads: CASSLEGVPYYEQYF. The chain uses TRBV5-6 and TRBJ2-7; TCRdb's assignment of TRBD1 cannot be checked, as there is no DNA. This CDR3 comprises 15 residues. Germline CDR1 and CDR2: SGHDT and YYEEEE.

The chain has TRBV5-1 and TRBJ2-3. The CDR3 covers 15 residues. The germline CDR1 and CDR2 sequences are SGHRS and YFSETQ. This CDR3 reads CASSPRSSSTDTQYF.

The J gene is TRBJ2-7, the V gene TRBV28. Germline V gives CDR1 MDHEN, CDR2 SYDVKM. The CDR3 contains 15 residues. CDR3 region: CASSLLLGSLGEQYF.

The chain has TRBV5-1 and TRBJ2-2. The V gene's germline CDR1 is SGHRS and CDR2 YFSETQ. CDR3 length: 12 residues. Here the CDR3 reads CASSSSYGELFF.

The chain uses TRBV6-5 and TRBJ2-2; TCRdb's D call of TRBD2 is untestable without DNA. CDR1 and CDR2 (germline): MNHEY, SVGAGI. There are 18 residues in the CDR3. CDR3 loop: CASSYSGLAGGSTGELFF.

This chain joins TRBV2 and TRBJ2-1. The germline gives CDR1 SNHLY, CDR2 FYNNEI. The CDR3 contains 11 residues. The CDR3 spells CASSEDWAQFF.

The CDR3 sequence: CASSYQETYEQYF. The chain carries TRBV6-6 and TRBJ2-7. The CDR3 runs to 13 residues. From germline, CDR1 is MNHNY and CDR2 SVGAGI (reference sequence).

The chain uses TRBV10-1 and TRBJ2-2; no DNA is available, so the TRBD2 call from TCRdb remains unchecked. The length of the CDR3 is 15 residues. Germline CDR1 and CDR2: WNHNN and SYGVQD (reference sequence). The CDR3 sequence is CASSGLAGQTGELFF.

The chain couples TRBV6-1 to TRBJ1-6; as DNA is missing, the TRBD1 call by TCRdb cannot be tested. This CDR3 comprises 14 residues. Germline CDR1 and CDR2: MNHNS and SASEGT. The CDR3 here is CASTRTGTGSPLHF.

The chain couples TRBV7-9 to TRBJ2-2; the D gene TCRdb calls, TRBD1, cannot be checked with no DNA. CDR1 and CDR2 (germline): SEHNR, FQNEAQ (reference sequence). This CDR3 is 15 amino acids long. The CDR3 protein is CASSFRETKNGELFF.

The chain has TRBV7-2 and TRBJ2-1; TCRdb names TRBD1, which stays unverified in the absence of DNA. The germline V gene encodes CDR1 SGHTA and CDR2 FQGNSA. The CDR3 extends over 16 amino acids. The CDR3 sequence: CASSLVGGGTYNEQFF. Based on the CDR3 plus reference TRBV7-2 and TRBJ2-1, the full variable domain is GAGVSQSPSNKVTEKGKDVELRCDPISGHTALYWYRQSLGQGLEFLIYFQGNSAPDKSGLPSDRFSAERTGGSVSTLTIQRTQQEDSAVYLCASSLVGGGTYNEQFFGPGTRLTVL.

This chain connects TRBV20-1 to TRBJ2-4; TCRdb reports TRBD1, a call that lacks DNA to check it against. This CDR3 comprises 14 residues. Germline V lookup: CDR1 DFQATT, CDR2 SNEGSKA (reference sequence). CDR3: CSATQGLAKNIQYF.

V usage is TRBV20-1 and J usage is TRBJ2-5. The germline V gene has CDR1 DFQATT and CDR2 SNEGSKA (reference sequence). The CDR3 loop spans 12 amino acids. This chain's CDR3 is CSASRGEETQYF.

The CDR3 spells CASRGRGTDTQYF. V gene TRBV6-5 combines with J gene TRBJ2-3; TCRdb outputs TRBD1, but without DNA this stays unchecked. Germline CDR1 MNHEY, CDR2 SVGAGI. This CDR3 is 13 amino acids long.

The chain uses TRBV11-2 and TRBJ2-5; the TCRdb call, TRBD2, lacks DNA for checking. The germline V gene has CDR1 SGHAT and CDR2 FQNNGV. This CDR3 is 16 amino acids long. The CDR3 here is CASSRGLAGAQETQYF.